The rows below give T cell receptor beta chains drawn from one sample of a study of cytomegalovirus exposure and HLA in healthy donors. The protocol was immunoSEQ multiplex PCR, while the TCRdb copy is restricted to in-frame clones and leaves out a portion. The table includes 120,000 or so clones, around 82% detected once. The sample taken for sequencing was PBMCs. These TCRs come from a woman between 40 and 50 years old in good health and CMV-seropositive. Each CDR3 is given with its conserved first and last residue. A D gene is named only where the DNA matches it firmly. The size field is filled for only some rows; it gives once, few, many or a size class.

once	TRBD2	TRBV28	TRBJ2-7	CASRLRLAGYEQYF	TGTGCCAGCAGACTCCGACTAGCTGGCTACGAGCAGTACTTC
.	.	TRBV14	TRBJ2-2	CASSQDEAGELFF	TGTGCCAGCAGCCAAGATGAGGCGGGGGAGCTGTTTTTT
once	.	TRBV10-3	TRBJ1-1	CAIRPNSITANTEAFF	TGTGCCATCAGGCCGAACAGTATCACCGCGAACACTGAAGCTTTCTTT
.	TRBD2	TRBV28	TRBJ2-5	CASSNSGTSGEEQYF	TGTGCCAGCAGCAACTCCGGGACTAGCGGTGAAGAGCAGTACTTC
.	TRBD2	TRBV4-1	TRBJ2-2	CASSQVLAGGPTGELFF	TGCGCCAGCAGCCAAGTACTGGCGGGAGGGCCCACCGGGGAGCTGTTTTTT
.	TRBD2	TRBV9	TRBJ2-5	CASSVDSGRGETQYF	TGTGCCAGCAGCGTAGATAGCGGGAGGGGGGAGACCCAGTACTTC
.	.	TRBV10-3	TRBJ1-2	CAILGGQRYTF	TGTGCCATCTTAGGGGGTCAACGCTACACCTTC
.	TRBD1	TRBV5-6	TRBJ1-1	CASSLTGGASTEAFF	TGTGCCAGCAGCCTGACAGGGGGCGCGAGCACTGAAGCTTTCTTT
.	TRBD2	TRBV7-6	TRBJ2-5	CAVPGTRDQETQYF	TGTGCCGTGCCCGGGACTAGGGACCAAGAGACCCAGTACTTC
.	TRBD2	TRBV9	TRBJ2-7	CASSAGTSKHEQYF	TGTGCCAGCAGCGCGGGGACTAGCAAGCACGAGCAGTACTTC
.	TRBD1	TRBV11-2	TRBJ1-5	CASSSNPGTGIQPQHF	TGTGCCAGCAGCTCTAACCCCGGGACAGGGATACAGCCCCAGCATTTT
.	.	TRBV7-3	TRBJ2-3	CASSLGTFSSTDTQYF	TGTGCCAGCAGTCTCGGGACTTTCAGCTCCACAGATACGCAGTATTTT
.	.	TRBV2	TRBJ1-1	CASSDSLLEGTEAFF	TGTGCCAGCAGTGATTCTCTTCTGGAGGGCACTGAAGCTTTCTTT
.	TRBD2	TRBV9	TRBJ2-5	CASSPRGIAGGGETQYF	TGTGCCAGCAGCCCCCGTGGGATAGCGGGCGGTGGAGAGACCCAGTACTTC
.	.	TRBV28	TRBJ2-7	CASSPELWSRALYEQYF	TGTGCCAGCAGCCCCGAATTATGGTCCAGGGCTCTCTACGAGCAGTACTTC
.	TRBD1	TRBV19	TRBJ1-5	CASSWAGGAGMPQHF	TGTGCCAGTAGTTGGGCAGGGGGCGCCGGGATGCCCCAGCATTTT
few	.	TRBV6-6	TRBJ1-3	CASSPGTGNTIYF	TGTGCCAGCAGTCCAGGGACTGGAAACACCATATATTTT
.	TRBD2	TRBV7-9	TRBJ2-3	CASRTLAGRGTDTQYF	TGTGCCAGCAGGACACTAGCGGGACGGGGCACAGATACGCAGTATTTT
.	TRBD2	TRBV5-6	TRBJ2-7	CASSLGAGGYEQYF	TGTGCCAGCAGCTTGGGAGCGGGAGGCTACGAGCAGTACTTC
.	TRBD2	TRBV28	TRBJ2-2	CASSRLAGNTGELFF	TGTGCCAGCAGTAGACTAGCGGGAAACACCGGGGAGCTGTTTTTT
once	TRBD1	TRBV27	TRBJ2-1	CASSIRDRDEQFF	TGTGCCAGCAGTATCCGGGACAGGGATGAGCAGTTCTTC
.	TRBD2	TRBV9	TRBJ2-5	CASTPSGQETQYF	TGTGCCAGCACTCCTAGCGGGCAAGAGACCCAGTACTTC
few	.	TRBV5-1	TRBJ2-7	CASGNLGVEQYF	TGCGCCAGCGGAAACTTAGGGGTCGAGCAGTACTTC
.	.	TRBV6-1	TRBJ2-7	CASSDVTYEQYF	TGTGCCAGCAGTGATGTCACCTACGAGCAGTACTTC
.	TRBD1	TRBV15	TRBJ1-4	CATSPDRGNEKLFF	TGTGCCACCAGCCCGGACAGGGGGAATGAAAAACTGTTTTTT
.	TRBD2	TRBV28	TRBJ2-1	CASSSRMGAGVSYNEQFF	TGTGCCAGCAGTTCACGAATGGGAGCGGGAGTAAGTTACAATGAGCAGTTCTTC
.	TRBD1	TRBV6-5	TRBJ2-4	CASSTLRTGTNIQYF	TGTGCCAGCAGTACACTCAGGACAGGGACCAACATTCAGTACTTC
.	.	TRBV9	TRBJ1-1	CASSSLGRLNTEAFF	TGTGCCAGCAGCTCCCTGGGCAGGTTGAACACTGAAGCTTTCTTT
.	TRBD2	TRBV5-1	TRBJ2-3	CASSQGTSGPRWGTDTQYF	TGCGCCAGCAGCCAAGGGACTAGCGGGCCTAGGTGGGGCACAGATACGCAGTATTTT
.	.	TRBV12-5	TRBJ1-1	CASGLVTRTDREAFF	TGTGCTAGTGGTTTGGTTACACGGACAGACCGTGAAGCTTTCTTT
.	TRBD1	TRBV10-1	TRBJ2-7	CASRTPGQDGCYEQYF	TGCGCCAGCAGAACCCCGGGACAGGACGGGTGTTACGAGCAGTACTTC
.	.	TRBV6-4	TRBJ1-1	CASSENMNTEAFF	TGTGCCAGCAGTGAAAACATGAACACTGAAGCTTTCTTT
.	.	TRBV6-1	TRBJ1-2	CASRGTILNYGYTF	TGTGCCAGCAGGGGGACAATCCTGAACTATGGCTACACCTTC
.	.	TRBV11-1	TRBJ1-1	CASSLYAQAAEAFF	TGTGCCAGCAGCTTGTATGCACAGGCCGCTGAAGCTTTCTTT
.	.	TRBV2	TRBJ1-4	CASSEMGQLNEKLFF	TGTGCCAGCAGTGAAATGGGGCAGCTCAATGAAAAACTGTTTTTT
few	TRBD1	TRBV11-2	TRBJ2-7	CASSLPGTGDKQYF	TGTGCCAGCAGCTTACCCGGGACAGGGGACAAGCAGTACTTC
.	TRBD2	TRBV9	TRBJ2-3	CASSVGGSGSQSTDTQYF	TGTGCCAGCAGCGTAGGTGGTAGCGGGAGCCAAAGCACAGATACGCAGTATTTT
.	.	TRBV30	TRBJ2-7	CAWSRGVGRVYSYEQYF	TGTGCCTGGAGTCGGGGAGTCGGGCGGGTCTACTCCTACGAGCAGTACTTC
once	TRBD2	TRBV7-2	TRBJ2-4	CASSSGDLAGGGGNIQYF	TGTGCCAGCAGCTCGGGGGATCTAGCGGGAGGAGGGGGGAACATTCAGTACTTC
.	.	TRBV27	TRBJ2-2	CASSSIGAKDGRGWLNTGELFF	TGTGCCAGCAGTTCGATAGGGGCGAAGGACGGACGCGGATGGTTGAACACCGGGGAGCTGTTTTTT
.	.	TRBV6-1	TRBJ1-6	CASSEGQVNSPLHF	TGTGCCAGCAGTGAAGGCCAGGTTAATTCACCCCTCCACTTT
once	.	TRBV19	TRBJ2-3	CASSRGGSSTDTQYF	TGTGCCAGTAGTCGTGGAGGTTCTAGCACAGATACGCAGTATTTT
.	.	TRBV19	TRBJ1-2	CASSAGGSGYTF	TGTGCCAGCTCGGCGGGTGGGTCTGGCTACACCTTC
.	.	TRBV9	TRBJ2-1	CASSGIGGLRDQFF	TGTGCCAGCAGCGGTATAGGGGGTCTGAGGGATCAGTTCTTC
.	TRBD2	TRBV7-8	TRBJ2-1	CASSRTSGSAPSYNEQFF	TGTGCCAGCAGCCGGACTAGCGGGAGTGCGCCATCCTACAATGAGCAGTTCTTC
few	.	TRBV2	TRBJ1-2	CASTIPRVGYGYTF	TGTGCCAGCACCATTCCCAGGGTAGGCTATGGCTACACCTTC
.	.	TRBV19	TRBJ1-5	CASSIFGRGGNQPQHF	TGTGCCAGTAGTATTTTCGGGAGGGGCGGCAATCAGCCCCAGCATTTT